Listed below are T cell receptor beta chains from one sample, sequenced in a study of T cell responses to AZD1222 COVID-19 vaccine. TCRdb keeps only in-frame clones here, not all; method: immunoSEQ multiplex PCR. The data show about 27,000 clones, about 90% seen once. This specimen was peripheral blood, taken 28 days after the second AZD1222 dose. These receptors were obtained from an adult who received the AZD1222 COVID-19 vaccine. The CDR3 runs from the conserved cysteine through the conserved F or W. Each record gives: V gene, CDR3 protein.

V: TRBV24-1
CDR3: CATSDPGQRVVSYTF

V: TRBV7-2
CDR3: CARYEQYF

V: TRBV6-5
CDR3: CASSYSGGGTFF

V: TRBV9
CDR3: CASSSRQEGPNTGELFF

V: TRBV6-5
CDR3: CASKPQGASYEQYF

V: TRBV5-1
CDR3: CASSPGLAGHGELFF

V: TRBV5-5
CDR3: CASSLGLMRNQPQHF

V: TRBV28
CDR3: CASSPAGTGSGEQYF

V: TRBV5-1
CDR3: CASSLEVRSYGYTF

V: TRBV7-8
CDR3: CASSLGQGKVGGELFF

V: TRBV27
CDR3: CASSFRGPYEQYF

V: TRBV7-9
CDR3: CASSVGQGYGYTF

V: TRBV3-1/TRBV3-2
CDR3: CASSGEGFQPQHF

V: TRBV10-3
CDR3: CALSVSGSRNEQFF

V: TRBV6-5
CDR3: CASRGQGSYGYTF

V: TRBV5-8
CDR3: CASSHATGSRSRTDTQYF

V: TRBV7-6
CDR3: CASSLTGTSGAQETQYF

V: TRBV4-3
CDR3: CASSLKPTGTGYNEQFF

V: TRBV6-5
CDR3: CASKGSAGLYEQYF

V: TRBV28
CDR3: CASSTPSGDQPQHF

V: TRBV7-2
CDR3: CASSLDSRDGYTF

V: TRBV19
CDR3: CASSMGGQGASYEQYF

V: TRBV7-2
CDR3: CASSQGRPQSHEQFF

V: TRBV7-2
CDR3: CASSPFGTGISGELFF

V: TRBV19
CDR3: CASSILQGFNYGYTF

V: TRBV19
CDR3: CASSISGTGKNTEAFF

V: TRBV7-8
CDR3: CASYLRGGQGGGYTF

V: TRBV6-5
CDR3: CASSYWADRHYGYTF

V: TRBV19
CDR3: CASSIGSEKLFF

V: TRBV28
CDR3: CASTRVTNEKLFF

V: TRBV27
CDR3: CASSSGQGAWGYTF

V: TRBV9
CDR3: CASSATSGTVGGNEQFF

V: TRBV21-1
CDR3: CASFPGGGPETQYF

V: TRBV5-1
CDR3: CASSLATGLSNIQYF

V: TRBV4-2
CDR3: CASSLSGSTNTGELFF

V: TRBV7-9
CDR3: CAEKEYYNEQFF

V: TRBV3-1/TRBV3-2
CDR3: CASRNRFVNTEAFF

V: TRBV28
CDR3: CASSLDTGELFF

V: TRBV11-3
CDR3: CASSSFGGIGSNEQFF

V: TRBV9
CDR3: CASSGGTGGEQYF

V: TRBV9
CDR3: CASSVESLAGIQYF

V: TRBV3-1/TRBV3-2
CDR3: CASSQGRPRQGKEKLFF

V: TRBV19
CDR3: CASTWTGTPQETQYF

V: TRBV9
CDR3: CASSASGELAFF

V: TRBV24-1
CDR3: CATSVAGDYNEQFF

V: TRBV18
CDR3: CASSPGTVTYEQYF

V: TRBV6-1
CDR3: CASSEGRMRESEAFF

V: TRBV3-1/TRBV3-2
CDR3: CASSQGRLAGSTDTQYF

V: TRBV29-1
CDR3: CSVDRGRGRVQETQYF

V: TRBV29-1
CDR3: CSVEALATDTQYF

V: TRBV19
CDR3: CASSDRPDSTIYF

V: TRBV6-5
CDR3: CASSLSTGENTEAFF

V: TRBV5-1
CDR3: CASSLVAGVTDTQYF

V: TRBV6-2/TRBV6-3
CDR3: CASSWAKDGSPLHF

V: TRBV5-6
CDR3: CASSNLSRLETQYF